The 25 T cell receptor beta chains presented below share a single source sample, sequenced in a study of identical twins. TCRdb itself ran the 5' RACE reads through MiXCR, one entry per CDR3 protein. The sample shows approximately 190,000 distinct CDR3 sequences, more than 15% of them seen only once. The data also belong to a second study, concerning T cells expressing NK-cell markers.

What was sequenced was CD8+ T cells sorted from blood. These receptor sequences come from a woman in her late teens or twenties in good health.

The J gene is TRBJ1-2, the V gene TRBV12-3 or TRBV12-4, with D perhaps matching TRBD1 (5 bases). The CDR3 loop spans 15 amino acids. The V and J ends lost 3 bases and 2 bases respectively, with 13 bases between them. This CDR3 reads CASSFREGINYGYTF. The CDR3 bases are TGTGCCAGCAGTTTCAGGGAGGGGATAAACTATGGCTACACCTTC.

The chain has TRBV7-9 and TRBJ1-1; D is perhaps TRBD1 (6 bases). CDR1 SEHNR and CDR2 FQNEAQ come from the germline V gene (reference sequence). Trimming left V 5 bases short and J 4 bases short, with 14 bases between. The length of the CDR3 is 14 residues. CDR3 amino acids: CASSLQGEGTEAFF. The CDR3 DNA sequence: TGTGCCAGCAGCCTACAGGGCGAGGGCACTGAAGCTTTCTTT. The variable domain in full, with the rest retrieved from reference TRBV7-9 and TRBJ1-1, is DTGVSQNPRHKITKRGQNVTFRCDPISEHNRLYWYRQTLGQGPEFLTYFQNEAQLEKSRLLSDRFSAERPKGSFSTLEIQRTEQGDSAMYLCASSLQGEGTEAFFGQGTRLTVV.

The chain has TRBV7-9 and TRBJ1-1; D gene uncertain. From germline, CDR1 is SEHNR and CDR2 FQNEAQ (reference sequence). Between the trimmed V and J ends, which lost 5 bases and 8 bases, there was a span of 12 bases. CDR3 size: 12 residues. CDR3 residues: CASSMRVTEAFF. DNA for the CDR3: TGTGCCAGCAGCATGAGGGTCACCGAAGCTTTCTTT.

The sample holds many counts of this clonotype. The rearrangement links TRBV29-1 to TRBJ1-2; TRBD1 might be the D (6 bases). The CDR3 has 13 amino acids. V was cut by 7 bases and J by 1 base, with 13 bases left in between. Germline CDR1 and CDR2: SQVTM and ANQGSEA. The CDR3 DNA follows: TGCAGCGCTGGAGAGGGGGTTAACTATGGCTACACCTTC. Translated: CSAGEGVNYGYTF.

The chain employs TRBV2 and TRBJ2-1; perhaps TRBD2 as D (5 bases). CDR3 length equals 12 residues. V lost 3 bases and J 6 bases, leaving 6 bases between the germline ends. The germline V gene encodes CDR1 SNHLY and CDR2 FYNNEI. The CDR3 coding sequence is TGTGCCAGCAGTGATGGGAGCAATGAGCAGTTCTTC. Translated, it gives CASSDGSNEQFF.

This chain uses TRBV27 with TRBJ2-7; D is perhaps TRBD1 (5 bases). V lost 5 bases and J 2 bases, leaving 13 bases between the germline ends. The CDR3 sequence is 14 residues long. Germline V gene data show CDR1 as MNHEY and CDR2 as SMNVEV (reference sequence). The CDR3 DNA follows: TGTGCCAGCAGTGCTGACAGTAATACCTACGAGCAGTACTTC. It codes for CASSADSNTYEQYF.

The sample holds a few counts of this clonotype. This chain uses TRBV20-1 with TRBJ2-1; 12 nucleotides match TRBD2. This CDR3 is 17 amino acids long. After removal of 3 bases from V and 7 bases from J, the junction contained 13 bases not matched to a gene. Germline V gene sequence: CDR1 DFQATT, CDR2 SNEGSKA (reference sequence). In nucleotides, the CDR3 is TGCAGTGCTAGTTCCCCTCGACTAGCGGGAGATCTGAATGAGCAGTTCTTC. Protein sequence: CSASSPRLAGDLNEQFF.

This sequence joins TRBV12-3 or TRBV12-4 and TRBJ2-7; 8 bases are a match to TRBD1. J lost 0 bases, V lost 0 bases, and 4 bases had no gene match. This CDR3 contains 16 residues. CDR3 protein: CASSLAHTGGSYEQYF. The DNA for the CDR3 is TGTGCCAGCAGTTTAGCTCACACAGGGGGCTCCTACGAGCAGTACTTC.

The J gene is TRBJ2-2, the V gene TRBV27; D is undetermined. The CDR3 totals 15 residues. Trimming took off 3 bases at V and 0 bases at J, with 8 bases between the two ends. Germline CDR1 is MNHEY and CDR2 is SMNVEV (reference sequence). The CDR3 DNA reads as TGTGCCAGCAGTTTCTCAGTGGCGAACACCGGGGAGCTGTTTTTT. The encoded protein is CASSFSVANTGELFF.

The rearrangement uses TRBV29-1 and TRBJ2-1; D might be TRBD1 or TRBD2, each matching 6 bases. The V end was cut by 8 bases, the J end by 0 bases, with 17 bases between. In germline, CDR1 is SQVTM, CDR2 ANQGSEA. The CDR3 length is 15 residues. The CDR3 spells CSSVGGISSYNEQFF. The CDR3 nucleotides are TGCAGCTCCGTAGGGGGGATAAGCTCCTACAATGAGCAGTTCTTC.

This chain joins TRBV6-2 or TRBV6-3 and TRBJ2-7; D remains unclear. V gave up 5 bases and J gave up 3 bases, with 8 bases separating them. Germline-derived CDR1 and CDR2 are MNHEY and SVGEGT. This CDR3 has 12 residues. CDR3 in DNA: TGTGCCAGCAGTAGAACCTACTACGAGCAGTACTTC. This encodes CASSRTYYEQYF.

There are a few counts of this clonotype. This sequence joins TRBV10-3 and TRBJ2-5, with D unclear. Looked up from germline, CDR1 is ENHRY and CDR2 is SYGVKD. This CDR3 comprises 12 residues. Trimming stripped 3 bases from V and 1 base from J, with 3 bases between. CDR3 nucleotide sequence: TGTGCCATCAGTGAAGCCCAAGAGACCCAGTACTTC. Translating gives CAISEAQETQYF.

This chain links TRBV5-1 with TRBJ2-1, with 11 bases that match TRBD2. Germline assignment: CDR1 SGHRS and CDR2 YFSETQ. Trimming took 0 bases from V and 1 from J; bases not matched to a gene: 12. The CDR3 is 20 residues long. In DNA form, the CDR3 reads TGCGCCAGCAGCTTGGATCTTGGTCTAGCGGGGGGTGGGTCCTACAATGAGCAGTTCTTC. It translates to CASSLDLGLAGGGSYNEQFF.

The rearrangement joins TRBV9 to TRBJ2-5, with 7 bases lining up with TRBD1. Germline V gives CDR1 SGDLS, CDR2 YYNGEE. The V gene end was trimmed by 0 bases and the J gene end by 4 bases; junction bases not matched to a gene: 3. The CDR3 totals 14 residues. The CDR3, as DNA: TGTGCCAGCAGCGTAGGAGGGGGCCTAGAGACCCAGTACTTC. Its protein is CASSVGGGLETQYF.

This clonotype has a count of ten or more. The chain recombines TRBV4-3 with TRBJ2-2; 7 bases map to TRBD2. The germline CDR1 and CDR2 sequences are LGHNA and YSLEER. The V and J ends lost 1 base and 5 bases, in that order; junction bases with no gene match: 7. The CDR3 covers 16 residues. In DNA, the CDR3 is TGCGCCAGCAGCCAAGTTGGGAGCGGGGTTACCGGGGAGCTGTTTTTT. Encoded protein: CASSQVGSGVTGELFF.

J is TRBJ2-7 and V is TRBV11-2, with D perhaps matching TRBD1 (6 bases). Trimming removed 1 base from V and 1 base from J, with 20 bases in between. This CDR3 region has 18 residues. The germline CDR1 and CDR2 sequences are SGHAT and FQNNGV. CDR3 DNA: TGTGCCAGCAGCTTAGTAACCGGACAGACCCTATCGTCCTACGAGCAGTACTTC. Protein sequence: CASSLVTGQTLSSYEQYF.

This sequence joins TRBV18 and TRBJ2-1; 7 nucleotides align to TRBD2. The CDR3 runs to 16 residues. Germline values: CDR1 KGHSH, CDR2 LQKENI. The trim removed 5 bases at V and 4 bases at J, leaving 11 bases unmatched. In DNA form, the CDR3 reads TGTGCCAGCTCAACAGCGGGACCACCCTTTTACAATGAGCAGTTCTTC. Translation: CASSTAGPPFYNEQFF.

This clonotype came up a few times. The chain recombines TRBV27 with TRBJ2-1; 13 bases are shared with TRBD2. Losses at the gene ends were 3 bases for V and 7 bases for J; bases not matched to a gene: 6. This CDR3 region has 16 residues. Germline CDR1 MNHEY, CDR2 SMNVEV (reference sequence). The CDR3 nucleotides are TGTGCCAGCAGTTTCCTACTAGCGGGAGGGCCTAATGAGCAGTTCTTC. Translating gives CASSFLLAGGPNEQFF.

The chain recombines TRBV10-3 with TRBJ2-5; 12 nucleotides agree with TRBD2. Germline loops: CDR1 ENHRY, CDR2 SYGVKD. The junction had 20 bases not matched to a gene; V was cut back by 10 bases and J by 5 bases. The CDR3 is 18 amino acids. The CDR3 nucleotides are TGTGCCACCGCAGGGGGAGTACTGACTAGCGGGAGCGGCGAGACCCAGTACTTC. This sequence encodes CATAGGVLTSGSGETQYF.

CDR3 loop: CASSLAIGRNEQFF. The DNA of the CDR3 is TGCGCCAGCAGCTTGGCGATAGGGCGGAATGAGCAGTTCTTC. The chain combines TRBV5-1 with TRBJ2-1; the D is unclear. The V gene lost 0 bases and the J gene lost 7 bases, with 11 bases spanning the gap. The CDR3 covers 14 residues. Germline CDR1 is SGHRS and CDR2 is YFSETQ. Full variable domain (outside the CDR3, taken from reference TRBV5-1 and TRBJ2-1): KAGVTQTPRYLIKTRGQQVTLSCSPISGHRSVSWYQQTPGQGLQFLFEYFSETQRNKGNFPGRFSGRQFSNSRSEMNVSTLELGDSALYLCASSLAIGRNEQFFGPGTRLTVL.

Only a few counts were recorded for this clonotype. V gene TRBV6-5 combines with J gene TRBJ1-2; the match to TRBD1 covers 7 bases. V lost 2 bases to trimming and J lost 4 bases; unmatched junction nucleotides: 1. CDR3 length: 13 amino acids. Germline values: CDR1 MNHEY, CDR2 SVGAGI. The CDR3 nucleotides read TGTGCCAGCAGTTACCAGGGGGGCTATGGCTACACCTTC. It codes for CASSYQGGYGYTF.

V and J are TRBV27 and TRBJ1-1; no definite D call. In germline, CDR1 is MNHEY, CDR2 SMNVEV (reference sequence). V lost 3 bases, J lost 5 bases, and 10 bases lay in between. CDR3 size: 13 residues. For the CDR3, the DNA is TGTGCCAGCAGTTTCGGTTGGACGACTGAAGCTTTCTTT. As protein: CASSFGWTTEAFF.

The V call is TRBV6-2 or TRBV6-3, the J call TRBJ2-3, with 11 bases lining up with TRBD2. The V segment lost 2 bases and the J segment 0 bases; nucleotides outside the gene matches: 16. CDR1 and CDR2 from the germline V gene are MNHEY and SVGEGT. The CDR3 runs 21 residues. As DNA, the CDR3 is TGTGCCAGCAGTTACCCTGAGGGGGGTCCGGGACTAGCGGTTAGCACAGATACGCAGTATTTT. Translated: CASSYPEGGPGLAVSTDTQYF.

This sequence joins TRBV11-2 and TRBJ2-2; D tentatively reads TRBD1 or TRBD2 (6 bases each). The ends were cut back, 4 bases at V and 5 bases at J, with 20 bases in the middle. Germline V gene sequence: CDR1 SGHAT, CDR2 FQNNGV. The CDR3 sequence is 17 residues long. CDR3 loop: CASSSMIVRGGTGELFF. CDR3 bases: TGTGCCAGCAGCTCTATGATCGTCAGGGGAGGAACCGGGGAGCTGTTTTTT.

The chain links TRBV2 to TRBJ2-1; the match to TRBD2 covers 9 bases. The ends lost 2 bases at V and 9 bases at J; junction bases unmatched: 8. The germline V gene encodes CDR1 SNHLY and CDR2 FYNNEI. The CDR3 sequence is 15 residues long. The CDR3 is CASSELGGGAVEQFF. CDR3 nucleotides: TGTGCCAGCAGTGAACTCGGCGGGGGGGCCGTTGAGCAGTTCTTC. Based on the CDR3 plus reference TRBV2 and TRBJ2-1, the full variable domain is EPEVTQTPSHQVTQMGQEVILRCVPISNHLYFYWYRQILGQKVEFLVSFYNNEISEKSEIFDDQFSVERPDGSNFTLKIRSTKLEDSAMYFCASSELGGGAVEQFFGPGTRLTVL.